This T cell receptor beta chain originates from a study of T cells in Graves' hyperthyroidism and ophthalmopathy. Trimming removed 5 bases from V and 6 bases from J; junction bases left unmatched: 16. CDR3 size: 17 residues. CDR1 is SGHVS and CDR2 is FQNEAQ in the germline V gene. Study-wide points: Researchers found most expanded thyroid clonotypes above 0.001 in blood as well.

The CDR3 regions of TCR beta were amplified from RNA transcripts. First-round RT-PCR of the TCR CDR3 relied on the HTBI primer set. MiXCR was run by TCRdb on the multiplex PCR reads, yielding one entry per CDR3 protein. The table includes 730,000 or so distinct CDR3 sequences, around a sixth detected once. About this clonotype itself: Antigen: not known.

The chain links TRBV7-8 to TRBJ2-3, with 8 nucleotides matching TRBD2. Sample: blood. This TCR derives from a woman between 45 and 60 years old with Graves' hyperthyroidism that later progressed to Graves' ophthalmopathy. DNA for the CDR3: TGTGCCAGCAGCCCGGGGGTGGCTGCGGGGGGCCGGGATACGCAGTATTTT. Amino acid sequence: CASSPGVAAGGRDTQYF.